Included here is one T cell receptor beta chain sequence, with context. Germline-derived CDR1 and CDR2 are LGHDT and YNNKEL (reference sequence). V lost 0 bases, J lost 0 bases, and 9 bases lay in between. The CDR3 loop spans 16 amino acids. These data belong to a study of blood T cell repertoires in COVID-19. Only in-frame clones appear in the TCRdb table, and some are missing; sequencing was by immunoSEQ multiplex PCR. The table records some 310,000 clones, around 92% of them present only once. Clinical history as reported by participants underpinned cohort assignment. The specimen sequenced was PBMCs or T cells enriched from blood (not recorded which). This clonotype originated in a woman aged 25 to 45 who had recovered from COVID-19. The gene calls are TRBV3-1 (or the pseudogene TRBV3-2) and TRBJ2-1, with D hard to call. The CDR3 sequence is CASSQDLLRSYNEQFF. The CDR3 coding sequence is TGTGCCAGCAGCCAAGATCTACTACGCTCCTACAATGAGCAGTTCTTC.